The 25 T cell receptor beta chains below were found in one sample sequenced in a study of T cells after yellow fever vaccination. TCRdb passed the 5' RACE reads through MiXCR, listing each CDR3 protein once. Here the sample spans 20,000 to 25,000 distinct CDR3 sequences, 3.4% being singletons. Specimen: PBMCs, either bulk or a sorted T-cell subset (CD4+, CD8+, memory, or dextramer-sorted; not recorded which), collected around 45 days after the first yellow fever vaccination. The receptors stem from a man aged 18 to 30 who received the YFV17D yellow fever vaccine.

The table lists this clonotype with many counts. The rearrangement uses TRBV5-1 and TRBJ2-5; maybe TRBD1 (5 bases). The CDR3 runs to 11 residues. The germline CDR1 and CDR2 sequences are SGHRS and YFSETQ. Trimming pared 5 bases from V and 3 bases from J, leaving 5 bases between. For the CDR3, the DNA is TGCGCCAGCAGACAGGAAGAGACCCAGTACTTC. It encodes CASRQEETQYF.

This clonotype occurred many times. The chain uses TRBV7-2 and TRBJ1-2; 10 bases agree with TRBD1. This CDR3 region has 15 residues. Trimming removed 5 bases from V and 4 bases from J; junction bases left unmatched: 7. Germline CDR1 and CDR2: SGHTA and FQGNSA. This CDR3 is CASSNTGTGAYGYTF. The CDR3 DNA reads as TGTGCCAGCAGCAACACCGGGACAGGGGCCTATGGCTACACCTTC.

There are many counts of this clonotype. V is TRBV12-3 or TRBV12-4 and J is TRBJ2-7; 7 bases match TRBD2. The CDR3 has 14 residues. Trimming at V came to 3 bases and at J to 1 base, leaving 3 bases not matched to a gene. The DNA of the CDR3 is TGTGCCAGCAGTTTTACTAGCGCGTCCTACGAGCAGTACTTC. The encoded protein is CASSFTSASYEQYF.

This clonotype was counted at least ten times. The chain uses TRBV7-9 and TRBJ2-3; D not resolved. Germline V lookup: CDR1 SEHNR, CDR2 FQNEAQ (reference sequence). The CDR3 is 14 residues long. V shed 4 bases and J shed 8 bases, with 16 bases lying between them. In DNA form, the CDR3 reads TGTGCCAGCAGCTCAAAGACGGCATACAGTACGCAGTATTTT. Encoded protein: CASSSKTAYSTQYF.

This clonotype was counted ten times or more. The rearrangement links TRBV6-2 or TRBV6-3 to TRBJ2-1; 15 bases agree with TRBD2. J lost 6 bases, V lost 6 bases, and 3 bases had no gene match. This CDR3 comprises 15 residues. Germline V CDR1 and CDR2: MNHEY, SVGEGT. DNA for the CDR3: TGTGCCAGCAGGAGGACTAGCGGGGGGGCCAATGAGCAGTTCTTC. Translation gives CASRRTSGGANEQFF.

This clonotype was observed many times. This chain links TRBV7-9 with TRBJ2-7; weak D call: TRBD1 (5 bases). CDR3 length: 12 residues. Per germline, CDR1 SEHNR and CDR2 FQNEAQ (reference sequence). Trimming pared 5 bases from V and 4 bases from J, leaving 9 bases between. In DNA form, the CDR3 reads TGTGCCAGCAGCCGTAGACAGTACGAGCAGTACTTC. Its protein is CASSRRQYEQYF. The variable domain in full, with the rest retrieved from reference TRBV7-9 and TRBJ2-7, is DTGVSQNPRHKITKRGQNVTFRCDPISEHNRLYWYRQTLGQGPEFLTYFQNEAQLEKSRLLSDRFSAERPKGSFSTLEIQRTEQGDSAMYLCASSRRQYEQYFGPGTRLTVT.

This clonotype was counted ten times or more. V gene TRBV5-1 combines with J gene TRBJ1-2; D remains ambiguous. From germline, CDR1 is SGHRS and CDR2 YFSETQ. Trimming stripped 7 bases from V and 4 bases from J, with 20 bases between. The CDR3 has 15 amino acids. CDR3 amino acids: CASHREAGSFYGYTF. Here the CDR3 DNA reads TGCGCCAGCCACAGAGAAGCCGGGTCCTTCTATGGCTACACCTTC.

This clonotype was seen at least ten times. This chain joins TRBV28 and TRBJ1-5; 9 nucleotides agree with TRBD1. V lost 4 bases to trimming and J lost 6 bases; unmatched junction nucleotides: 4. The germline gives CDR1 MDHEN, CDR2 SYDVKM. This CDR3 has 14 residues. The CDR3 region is CASSSGQGRQPQHF. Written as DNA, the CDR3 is TGTGCCAGCAGTTCGGGACAGGGTCGTCAGCCCCAGCATTTT. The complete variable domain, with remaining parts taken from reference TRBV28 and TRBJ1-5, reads DVKVTQSSRYLVKRTGEKVFLECVQDMDHENMFWYRQDPGLGLRLIYFSYDVKMKEKGDIPEGYSVSREKKERFSLILESASTNQTSMYLCASSSGQGRQPQHFGDGTRLSIL.

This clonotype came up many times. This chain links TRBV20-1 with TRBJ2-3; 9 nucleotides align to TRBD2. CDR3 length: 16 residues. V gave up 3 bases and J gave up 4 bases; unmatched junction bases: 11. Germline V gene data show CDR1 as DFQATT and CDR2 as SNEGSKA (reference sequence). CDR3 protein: CSASPASGVSSDTQYF. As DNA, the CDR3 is TGCAGTGCTAGTCCCGCTAGCGGGGTTTCCTCAGATACGCAGTATTTT.

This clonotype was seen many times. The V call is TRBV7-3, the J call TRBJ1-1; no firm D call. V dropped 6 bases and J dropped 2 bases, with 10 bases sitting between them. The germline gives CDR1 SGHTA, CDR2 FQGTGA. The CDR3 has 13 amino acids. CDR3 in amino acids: CASRLTPNTEAFF. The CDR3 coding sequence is TGTGCCAGCAGGCTGACACCAAACACTGAAGCTTTCTTT.

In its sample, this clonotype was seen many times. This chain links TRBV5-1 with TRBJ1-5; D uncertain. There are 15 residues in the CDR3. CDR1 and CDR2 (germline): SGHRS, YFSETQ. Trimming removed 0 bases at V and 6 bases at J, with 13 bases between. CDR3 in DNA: TGCGCCAGCAGCTTGGATGGAGACTTAACTCAGCCCCAGCATTTT. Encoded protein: CASSLDGDLTQPQHF.

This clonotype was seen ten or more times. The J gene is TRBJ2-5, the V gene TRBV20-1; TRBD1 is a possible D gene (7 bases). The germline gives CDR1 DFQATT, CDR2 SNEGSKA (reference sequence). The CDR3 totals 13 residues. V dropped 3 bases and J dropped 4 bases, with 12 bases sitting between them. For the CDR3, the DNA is TGCAGTGCTAGTTCAGGGGGGACAGAGACCCAGTACTTC. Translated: CSASSGGTETQYF.

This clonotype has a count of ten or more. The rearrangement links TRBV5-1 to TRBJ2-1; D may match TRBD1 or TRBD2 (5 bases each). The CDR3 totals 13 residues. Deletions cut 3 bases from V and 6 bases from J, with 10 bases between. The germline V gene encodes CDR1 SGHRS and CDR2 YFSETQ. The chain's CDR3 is CASSWDVGNEQFF. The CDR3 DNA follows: TGCGCCAGCAGCTGGGACGTCGGCAATGAGCAGTTCTTC.

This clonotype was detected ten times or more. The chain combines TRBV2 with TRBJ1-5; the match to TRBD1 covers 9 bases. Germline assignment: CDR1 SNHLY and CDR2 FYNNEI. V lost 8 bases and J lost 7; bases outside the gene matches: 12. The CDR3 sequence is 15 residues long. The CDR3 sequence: CASCAETGGGQPQHF. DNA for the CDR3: TGTGCCAGCTGCGCTGAGACAGGGGGTGGCCAGCCCCAGCATTTT.

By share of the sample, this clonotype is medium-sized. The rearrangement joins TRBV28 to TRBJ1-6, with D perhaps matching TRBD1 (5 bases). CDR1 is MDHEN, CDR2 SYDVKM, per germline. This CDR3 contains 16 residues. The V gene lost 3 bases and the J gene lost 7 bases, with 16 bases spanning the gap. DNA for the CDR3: TGTGCCAGCAGTTTTCTCGGGGGAGGTGAGAATTCACCCCTCCACTTT. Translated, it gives CASSFLGGGENSPLHF.

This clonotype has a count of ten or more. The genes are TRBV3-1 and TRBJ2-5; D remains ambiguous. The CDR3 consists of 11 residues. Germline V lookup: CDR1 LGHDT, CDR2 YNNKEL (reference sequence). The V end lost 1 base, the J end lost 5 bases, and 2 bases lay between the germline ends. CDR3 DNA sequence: TGTGCCAGCAGCCAAGTCGAGACCCAGTACTTC. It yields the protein CASSQVETQYF.

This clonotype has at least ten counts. The CDR3 DNA follows: TGTGCCAGCAGCTCAACTAATGAAGATACGCAGTATTTT. It encodes CASSSTNEDTQYF. This sequence joins TRBV7-2 and TRBJ2-3; D remains ambiguous. Trimming left V 4 bases short and J 5 bases short, with 10 bases between. This CDR3 has 13 residues. CDR1 is SGHTA, CDR2 FQGNSA, per germline. Combining the CDR3 with reference TRBV7-2 and TRBJ2-3 gives the whole variable domain GAGVSQSPSNKVTEKGKDVELRCDPISGHTALYWYRQSLGQGLEFLIYFQGNSAPDKSGLPSDRFSAERTGGSVSTLTIQRTQQEDSAVYLCASSSTNEDTQYFGPGTRLTVL.

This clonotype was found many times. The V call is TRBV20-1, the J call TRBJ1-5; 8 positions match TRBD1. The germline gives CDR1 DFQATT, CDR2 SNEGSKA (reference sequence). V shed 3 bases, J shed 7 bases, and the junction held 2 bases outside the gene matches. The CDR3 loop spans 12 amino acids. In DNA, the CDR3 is TGCAGTGCTAGGGACAGGGTCCAGCCCCAGCATTTT. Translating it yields CSARDRVQPQHF.

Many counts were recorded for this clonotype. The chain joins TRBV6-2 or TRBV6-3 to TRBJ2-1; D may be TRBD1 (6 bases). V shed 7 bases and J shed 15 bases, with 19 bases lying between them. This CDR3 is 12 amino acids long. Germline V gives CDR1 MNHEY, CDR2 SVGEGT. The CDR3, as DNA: TGTGCCAGCATCGCCGGGACATCGGAAATGTTCTTC. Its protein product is CASIAGTSEMFF.

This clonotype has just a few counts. The CDR3 nucleotides read TGTGCCAGCAGTGAAGAGACCCTGGGTGCCGGGGAGCTGTTTTTT. As protein: CASSEETLGAGELFF. The chain links TRBV2 to TRBJ2-2; D gene unclear. In germline, CDR1 is SNHLY, CDR2 FYNNEI. The CDR3 runs to 15 residues. V lost 1 base to trimming and J lost 6 bases, with 12 bases between them. Variable domain in full (rest from reference TRBV2 and TRBJ2-2): EPEVTQTPSHQVTQMGQEVILRCVPISNHLYFYWYRQILGQKVEFLVSFYNNEISEKSEIFDDQFSVERPDGSNFTLKIRSTKLEDSAMYFCASSEETLGAGELFFGEGSRLTVL.

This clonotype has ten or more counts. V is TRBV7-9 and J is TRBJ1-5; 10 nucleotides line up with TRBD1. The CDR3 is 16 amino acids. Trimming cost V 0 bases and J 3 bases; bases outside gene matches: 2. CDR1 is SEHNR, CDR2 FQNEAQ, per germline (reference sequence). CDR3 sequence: CASSLARQGANQPQHF. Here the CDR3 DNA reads TGTGCCAGCAGCTTAGCCAGACAGGGGGCCAATCAGCCCCAGCATTTT.

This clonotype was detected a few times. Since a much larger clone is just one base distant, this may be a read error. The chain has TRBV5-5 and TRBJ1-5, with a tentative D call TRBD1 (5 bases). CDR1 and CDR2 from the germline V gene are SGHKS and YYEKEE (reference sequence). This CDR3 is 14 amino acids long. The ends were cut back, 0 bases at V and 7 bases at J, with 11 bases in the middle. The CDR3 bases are TGTGCCAGCAGCTTGGCGGCGGGGGAGCAGCCCCAGCATTTT. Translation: CASSLAAGEQPQHF.

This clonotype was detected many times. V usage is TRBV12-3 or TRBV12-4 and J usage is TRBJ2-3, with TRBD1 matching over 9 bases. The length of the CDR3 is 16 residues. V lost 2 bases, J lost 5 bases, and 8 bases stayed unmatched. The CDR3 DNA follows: TGTGCCAGCAGTTTATGGTTAGGGGACAGGGAAGATACGCAGTATTTT. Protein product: CASSLWLGDREDTQYF.

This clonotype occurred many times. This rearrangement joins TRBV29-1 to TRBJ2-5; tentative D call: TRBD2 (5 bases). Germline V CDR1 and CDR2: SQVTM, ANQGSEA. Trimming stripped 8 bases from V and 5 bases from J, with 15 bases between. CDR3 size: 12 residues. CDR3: CSIQAPGETQYF. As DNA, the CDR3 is TGCAGCATTCAGGCTCCGGGGGAGACCCAGTACTTC.

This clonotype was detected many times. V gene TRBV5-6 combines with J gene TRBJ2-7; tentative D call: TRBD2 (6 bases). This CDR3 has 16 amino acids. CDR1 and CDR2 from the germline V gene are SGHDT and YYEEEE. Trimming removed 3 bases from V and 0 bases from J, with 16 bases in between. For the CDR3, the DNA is TGTGCCAGCAGCTCTCTCGGAGGGAGGAGCTCCTACGAGCAGTACTTC. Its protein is CASSSLGGRSSYEQYF.